Following are 21 T cell receptor beta chains from one sample sequenced in a study of a mutant IDH1 vaccine in newly diagnosed glioma. Time point: baseline, week 1 (first vaccination visit). Treatment here: pre-vaccination baseline after standard-of-care therapy. Assay: immunoSEQ multiplex PCR; the TCRdb copy retains only in-frame clones and omits some. The data hold around 64,000 clones, with about four fifths observed a single time. Source: peripheral blood mononuclear cells (PBMCs), taken from a glioma patient treated with radiotherapy, temozolomide or both. The receptors were gathered from a woman between 18 and 29 years old with glioma. Some clones in this sample may be carry-over from other donors' samples.

This clone was counted a single time. The chain links TRBV9 to TRBJ2-6; 8 bases agree with TRBD1. CDR3 size: 17 residues. V shed 0 bases and J 3 bases; nucleotides not matched to a gene: 5. Germline V gene lookup returns CDR1 SGDLS and CDR2 YYNGEE. CDR3 coding DNA: TGTGCCAGCAGCGTAGAAGCACAGGGGGATGGGGCCAACGTCCTGACTTTC. This sequence encodes CASSVEAQGDGANVLTF.

The chain combines TRBV6-1 with TRBJ1-5, with TRBD1 identical over 9 bases. Germline loops: CDR1 MNHNS, CDR2 SASEGT. The CDR3 length is 14 residues. The V gene end was trimmed by 11 bases and the J gene end by 5 bases; junction bases not matched to a gene: 10. CDR3 DNA: TGTGCCTCAAAGGGGACAGGGACCGATCAGCCCCAGCATTTT. Translated, it gives CASKGTGTDQPQHF.

This sequence joins TRBV4-2 and TRBJ1-4, with D perhaps matching TRBD1 (6 bases). The CDR3 runs to 15 residues. Per the germline V gene, CDR1 is LGHNA and CDR2 is YNFKEQ. V shed 0 bases and J shed 6 bases, with 11 bases lying between them. CDR3 region: CASSQDGGRDEKLFF. The DNA of the CDR3 is TGTGCCAGCAGCCAAGACGGGGGGCGGGATGAAAAACTGTTTTTT.

Only one count was recorded for this clone. This chain links TRBV5-4 with TRBJ2-2; either TRBD1 or TRBD2 may supply D (6 bases each). Germline lookup yields CDR1 SGHNT and CDR2 YYREEE (reference sequence). Trimming pared 0 bases from V and 4 bases from J, leaving 13 bases between. The CDR3 covers 16 residues. CDR3 sequence reads: CASSLGGAVSTGELFF. CDR3 DNA sequence: TGTGCCAGCAGCTTGGGGGGGGCCGTGAGCACCGGGGAGCTGTTTTTT.

This chain joins TRBV4-1 and TRBJ2-2; TRBD1 matches at 7 bases. Germline lookup yields CDR1 MGHRA and CDR2 YSYEKL. This CDR3 comprises 16 residues. V lost 4 bases, J lost 0 bases, and 5 bases stayed unmatched. CDR3 amino acids: CASSPQGQPNTGELFF. The CDR3 DNA follows: TGCGCCAGCAGCCCGCAGGGACAGCCGAACACCGGGGAGCTGTTTTTT.

V usage is TRBV5-4 and J usage is TRBJ2-1; D possibly corresponds to TRBD2 (7 bases). This CDR3 is built from 16 residues. Germline values: CDR1 SGHNT, CDR2 YYREEE (reference sequence). V gave up 0 bases and J gave up 5 bases, with 15 bases separating them. The CDR3 sequence is CASSLAGGGPHNEQFF. The CDR3 DNA sequence: TGTGCCAGCAGCTTGGCCGGCGGGGGCCCCCACAATGAGCAGTTCTTC.

V is TRBV5-6 and J is TRBJ2-5; D is unresolved. The V end was cut by 2 bases, the J end by 4 bases, with 3 bases between. The CDR3 has 11 amino acids. The germline V gene encodes CDR1 SGHDT and CDR2 YYEEEE. The DNA of the CDR3 is TGTGCCAGCAGCTTACTAGAGACCCAGTACTTC. Residues: CASSLLETQYF.

The chain couples TRBV6-1 to TRBJ1-1; no firm D call. The length of the CDR3 is 13 residues. With 1 base removed from V and 11 bases from J, the gap between germline ends came to 14 bases. Germline CDR1 is MNHNS and CDR2 is SASEGT. CDR3 sequence (DNA): TGTGCCAGCAGTGAAGTCTCAGGTCGCGGGGCTTTCTTT. Encoded protein: CASSEVSGRGAFF.

This chain links TRBV6-1 with TRBJ2-7; 8 nucleotides match TRBD1. Trimming cost V 7 bases and J 5 bases; bases outside gene matches: 13. Germline V CDR1 and CDR2: MNHNS, SASEGT. CDR3 length: 15 residues. In nucleotides, the CDR3 is TGTGCCAGCACCGAACCCCCGGGACAGGTCGACGAGCAGTACTTC. It yields the protein CASTEPPGQVDEQYF.

V usage is TRBV11-2 and J usage is TRBJ1-4; no firm D call. CDR1 and CDR2 from the germline V gene are SGHAT and FQNNGV. There are 15 residues in the CDR3. V was pared by 5 bases and J by 7 bases, with 17 bases between. The DNA of the CDR3 is TGTGCCAGCAGCCTAAATGGAGGTAGTCGTGAAAAACTGTTTTTT. This gives the protein CASSLNGGSREKLFF.

This clone was seen more than once but under ten times. This chain joins TRBV29-1 and TRBJ1-1; D is uncertain. Germline V gives CDR1 SQVTM, CDR2 ANQGSEA. The CDR3 extends over 14 amino acids. Trimming took 6 bases from V and 0 from J, leaving 14 bases between them. The CDR3 sequence: CSVGSGIMNTEAFF. The CDR3, as DNA: TGCAGCGTAGGATCGGGGATCATGAACACTGAAGCTTTCTTT.

This chain connects TRBV12-5 to TRBJ1-2; D not resolved. CDR1 is LGHNT, CDR2 FRNRAP, per germline. This CDR3 contains 14 residues. Deletions cut 4 bases from V and 4 bases from J, with 13 bases between. In DNA form, the CDR3 reads TGTGCTAGTGGTTCGGTGGCGCCCCCCTATGGCTACACCTTC. As protein: CASGSVAPPYGYTF.

The V gene is TRBV29-1, the J gene TRBJ2-7; a possible D gene is TRBD1 (6 bases). CDR1 is SQVTM, CDR2 ANQGSEA, per germline. The CDR3 has 13 amino acids. V lost 7 bases, J lost 2 bases, and 15 bases lay in between. CDR3 sequence (DNA): TGCAGCGCTCGGGACACCAAGGCCTACGAGCAGTACTTC. It encodes CSARDTKAYEQYF.

This clone was observed a few times. The chain combines TRBV19 with TRBJ2-4, with D unresolved. CDR3 length equals 14 residues. Germline CDR1 reads LNHDA; CDR2 reads SQIVND (reference sequence). Trimming removed 1 base from V and 3 bases from J, with 7 bases in between. CDR3: CASSIGADKNIQYF. The CDR3 nucleotides read TGTGCCAGTAGTATAGGGGCAGACAAAAACATTCAGTACTTC.

The rearrangement links TRBV10-3 to TRBJ1-2; a weak D match, TRBD1 (5 bases). Germline-derived CDR1 and CDR2 are ENHRY and SYGVKD. Trimming removed 2 bases from V and 4 bases from J, with 14 bases in between. This CDR3 contains 15 residues. Here the CDR3 reads CAISEVRQKIYGYTF. CDR3 in DNA: TGTGCCATCAGTGAGGTGAGACAGAAGATCTATGGCTACACCTTC.

This sequence joins TRBV5-1 and TRBJ2-7; D is tentatively TRBD1 or TRBD2 (5 bases each). The germline CDR1 and CDR2 sequences are SGHRS and YFSETQ. The CDR3 runs to 13 residues. Trimming cost V 4 bases and J 3 bases, with 11 bases left between them. CDR3 sequence reads: CASSPPGLYEQYF. For the CDR3, the DNA is TGCGCCAGCAGCCCCCCGGGGCTCTACGAGCAGTACTTC.

The J gene is TRBJ1-2, the V gene TRBV5-6; 8 bases agree with TRBD1. Germline V gene data show CDR1 as SGHDT and CDR2 as YYEEEE. J was trimmed by 0 bases and V by 4 bases; bases with no gene match: 8. CDR3 size: 16 residues. The CDR3 region is CASSQPGQVANYGYTF. In DNA form, the CDR3 reads TGTGCCAGCAGCCAACCGGGACAGGTCGCTAACTATGGCTACACCTTC.

On this clone itself: One end of the junction is discordant with germline, which a read error may explain. This sequence joins TRBV19 and TRBJ1-6; the D is unclear. Germline CDR1 and CDR2: LNHDA and SQIVND (reference sequence). CDR3 length: 18 amino acids. The CDR3 here is CASSAPLGSSSYNSPPHF. The CDR3 DNA reads TGTGCCAGTAGTGCCCCCCTTGGCTCCAGCTCCTATAATTCACCCCCCCACTTT. The full variable domain, with the rest looked up from reference TRBV19 and TRBJ1-6, is DGGITQSPKYLFRKEGQNVTLSCEQNLNHDAMYWYRQDPGQGLRLIYYSQIVNDFQKGDIAEGYSVSREKKESFPLTVTSAQKNPTAFYLCASSAPLGSSSYNSPPHFGNGTRLTVT.

This sequence joins TRBV2 and TRBJ2-7; 10 nucleotides line up with TRBD1. The V gene's germline CDR1 is SNHLY and CDR2 FYNNEI. The CDR3 covers 16 residues. J was trimmed by 5 bases and V by 8 bases; bases with no gene match: 15. The CDR3 coding sequence is TGTGCCAGCTCTCTCAGTAGGGGACAGGGGTTCGACGAGCAGTACTTC. Protein sequence: CASSLSRGQGFDEQYF.

This chain links TRBV7-9 with TRBJ1-4; D gene unclear. Trimming stripped 5 bases from V and 11 bases from J, with 18 bases between. CDR1 and CDR2 from the germline V gene are SEHNR and FQNEAQ (reference sequence). The CDR3 has 14 amino acids. CDR3 DNA sequence: TGTGCCAGCAGCATAGGACGGACTAGAATTAAACTGTTTTTT. The encoded protein is CASSIGRTRIKLFF.

This chain connects TRBV15 to TRBJ2-7, with TRBD1 matching 12 bases. Germline V lookup: CDR1 LNHNV, CDR2 YYDKDF (reference sequence). CDR3 length: 15 residues. Trimming at V came to 5 bases and at J to 7 bases, leaving 9 bases not matched to a gene. The DNA for the CDR3 is TGTGCCACCAGCTACCGGGACAGGGGGCATCGGGAGCAGTACTTC. Translated: CATSYRDRGHREQYF.